The TCR beta chain described here comes from a study of T cells in Graves' hyperthyroidism and ophthalmopathy. Whole-study findings and limits: Most clonotypes that expanded in the thyroid above 0.001 also showed up in blood.

V lost 7 bases, J lost 0 bases, and 13 bases lay in between. The germline V gene encodes CDR1 MNHEY and CDR2 SMNVEV (reference sequence). This CDR3 region has 15 residues. This clonotype appeared many times. No antigen is known for it. Absent ophthalmopathy progression within 18 months defined stable Graves' hyperthyroidism. In making diagnoses, clinical symptoms, serum thyroxine and TRAb, thyroid ultrasound and orbital computed tomography were all used. Amplification targeted TCR beta CDR3 regions from RNA transcripts. First-round RT-PCR targeting the TCR CDR3 was performed with the HTBI primer set. Using its own MiXCR run on the multiplex PCR reads, TCRdb lists one record per CDR3 protein. The profile shows around 560,000 distinct CDR3 sequences, roughly a sixth of them singletons.

The receptor was derived from a woman between 18 and 30 years old with Graves' hyperthyroidism. Sequencing was performed on blood. V usage is TRBV27 and J usage is TRBJ1-5, with no clear D. The CDR3 region is CASTPMGGSNQPQHF. CDR3 sequence (DNA): TGTGCCAGCACCCCGATGGGAGGTAGCAATCAGCCCCAGCATTTT.